This record looks at one T cell receptor (beta chain) sequence and its context. Its cognate antigen is unknown. The germline gene is not matched at one end of the junction; a read error may be the cause. This entry belongs to a study of long-term antiretroviral therapy in people with HIV. The study drew at least one pre-ART and at least two post-ART PBMC samples from every donor. Study results and limitations: ART adherence, viral resistance and therapy changes were not recorded. Samples were collected from about 2004 to 2017 under possibly less effective ART regimens.

Researchers report immunoSEQ v3.0 was run at survey level. The repertoire was sequenced with immunoSEQ multiplex PCR; TCRdb's copy has only in-frame clones and lacks some. The data show fewer than 40,000 clones, more than 95% seen once. This sequence originates from a man in his thirties or forties with HIV. The sequencing here drew on unsorted PBMCs, taken 6.9 years after starting antiretroviral therapy.

CDR3 region: CASSFYHEQFF. The CDR3 nucleotides read TGTGCCAGCAGCTTCTACCATGAGCAGTTCTTC. This sequence joins TRBV5-5 and TRBJ2-1; no clear D gene. CDR1 and CDR2 from the germline V gene are SGHKS and YYEKEE (reference sequence). This CDR3 spans 11 amino acids.